This is a list of T cell receptor beta chains from one sample in a study of shared clonotypes between healthy human individuals. Sequencing was performed with immunoSEQ multiplex PCR; in TCRdb, only in-frame clones are kept and a portion is missing. The sample lists around 1.6 million clones, 95% to 99% occurring once. The sample comprised naive CD4+ T cells sorted from blood. These receptors were collected from a man aged 25 to 40 in good health. The CDR3 runs from the conserved cysteine through the conserved F or W. A D gene is named only where the DNA matches it firmly. Size values are once, few and many counts, or a class for expanded clones, and some rows have none.

d_call,v_call,j_call,clone_size,cdr3_nt,cdr3_aa
.,TRBV7-9,TRBJ2-1,.,TGTGCCAGCAGCCCAGACCAGCGGACCCCCCTCTTC,CASSPDQRTPLF
.,TRBV28,TRBJ2-5,.,TGTGCCAGCAGTTTAGGGGGTAGGCAAGAGACCCAGTACTTC,CASSLGGRQETQYF
TRBD2,TRBV5-1,TRBJ2-5,.,TGCGCCAGCAGCTTGGGGGGACTAGCGGGACCACAAGAGACCCAGTACTTC,CASSLGGLAGPQETQYF
.,TRBV6-1,TRBJ1-5,.,TGTGCCAGCAGTGAATCTGCCCCGAGGAATCAGCCCCAGCATTTT,CASSESAPRNQPQHF
TRBD2,TRBV19,TRBJ2-1,.,TGTGCCAGTAGTATCGAGACTAGCGGGAGGGGAGGACACAATGAGCAGTTCTTC,CASSIETSGRGGHNEQFF
.,TRBV29-1,TRBJ2-5,.,TGCAGCGTTGAACCCAGGATCCAAGAGACCCAGTACTTC,CSVEPRIQETQYF
.,TRBV5-4,TRBJ1-2,.,TGTGCCAGCAGCTTGTCGAAAACCTGGCGGGAGGATGGCTACACCTTC,CASSLSKTWREDGYTF
.,TRBV10-3,TRBJ2-1,.,TGTGCCATCAGTGAGCGGTCCCCTCGACCGGACAATGAGCAGTTCTTC,CAISERSPRPDNEQFF
TRBD1,TRBV7-8,TRBJ1-3,.,TGTGCCAGCAGCTTCGGACAGGGGGCTGGTAGTGGAAACACCATATATTTT,CASSFGQGAGSGNTIYF
.,TRBV6-4,TRBJ2-7,.,TGTGCCAGCAGGCCCGACAGGACCTCCTACGAGCAGTACTTC,CASRPDRTSYEQYF
.,TRBV6-1,TRBJ2-2,.,TGTGCCAGCAGCGCCAGGACCGACGGGGAGCTGTTTTTT,CASSARTDGELFF
TRBD1,TRBV27,TRBJ1-5,.,TGTGCCAGCAGCCGTACGTCGGGACAGGTAGGGCCCCAGCATTTT,CASSRTSGQVGPQHF
.,TRBV5-1,TRBJ1-5,.,TGCGCCAGCAGCTTGTTTAGTAATCAGCCCCAGCATTTT,CASSLFSNQPQHF
TRBD1,TRBV5-5,TRBJ1-1,.,TGTGCCAGCAGCTCGACAGGGGGCGCGAACACTGAAGCTTTCTTT,CASSSTGGANTEAFF
TRBD1,TRBV5-6,TRBJ1-5,.,TGTGCCAGCAGCTTACAGGGGGGGAGCAATCAGCCCCAGCATTTT,CASSLQGGSNQPQHF
TRBD2,TRBV28,TRBJ2-1,.,TGTGCCAGCAATGGAGGGGTAGCGGGACCTTACAATGAGCAGTTCTTC,CASNGGVAGPYNEQFF
TRBD1,TRBV5-6,TRBJ2-7,.,TGTGCCAGCTACCCACTAACAGGGGTGTACGAGCAGTACTTC,CASYPLTGVYEQYF
.,TRBV9,TRBJ1-1,.,TGTGCCAGCAGCCAAAACAAACAGGGTGGGGTCAACACTGAAGCTTTCTTT,CASSQNKQGGVNTEAFF
.,TRBV28,TRBJ2-1,.,TGTGCCACCCACGGACACCCCTCGGCGAATGAGCAGTTCTTC,CATHGHPSANEQFF
.,TRBV10-2,TRBJ1-5,.,TGCGCCAGCAGTGCCAGGGAAGACCGACAGCCCCAGCATTTT,CASSAREDRQPQHF
TRBD2,TRBV5-1,TRBJ2-2,.,TGCGCCAGCAGCTTGAAACGGGAGGGCGGGGAGCTGTTTTTT,CASSLKREGGELFF
.,TRBV15,TRBJ2-7,once,TGTGCCACCAGCGCACCCGGGACCCTGTACGAGCAGTACTTC,CATSAPGTLYEQYF
.,TRBV14,TRBJ2-2,.,TGTGCCAGCAGTGACTACCTGAACACCGGGGAGCTGTTTTTT,CASSDYLNTGELFF
TRBD2,TRBV11-2,TRBJ2-3,.,TGTGCCAGCAGCTTAGGAGGGGATAGCGGGAGATTCCCAGATACGCAGTATTTT,CASSLGGDSGRFPDTQYF
TRBD2,TRBV28,TRBJ2-7,.,TGTGCCAGCAGGGCGAGACTAGCTTTGTCCTACGAGCAGTACTTC,CASRARLALSYEQYF
TRBD1,TRBV29-1,TRBJ2-5,.,TGCAGCGCCCAGGGGGCGGGAGAGACCCAGTACTTC,CSAQGAGETQYF
.,TRBV28,TRBJ1-2,.,TGTGCCAGCAGTTTAGGGGGGTCAAACTATGGCTACACCTTC,CASSLGGSNYGYTF
TRBD2,TRBV5-1,TRBJ2-7,.,TGCGCCAGCAGCCGCACAACTAGCGGAGTTTACGAGCAGTACTTC,CASSRTTSGVYEQYF
TRBD1,TRBV5-6,TRBJ1-1,.,TGTGCCAGCAGCGTCCCGGGACAGGGGCGGAACACTGAAGCTTTCTTT,CASSVPGQGRNTEAFF
TRBD1,TRBV28,TRBJ1-1,.,TGTGCCAGCAGTCTCTCCGGGACAGGGGGCACTGAAGCTTTCTTT,CASSLSGTGGTEAFF
TRBD1,TRBV6-4,TRBJ1-2,.,TGTGCCAGCAGTGCGGGGACAGGGCCTCACGGGGGCGGCTACACCTTC,CASSAGTGPHGGGYTF
.,TRBV28,TRBJ2-1,.,TGTGCCAGCAGTTTAGGACAGTTTATGCTCAATGAGCAGTTCTTC,CASSLGQFMLNEQFF
TRBD1,TRBV9,TRBJ2-1,.,TGTGCCAGCAGCGGAAGGACAGGGGAGGATGAGCAGTTCTTC,CASSGRTGEDEQFF
TRBD2,TRBV28,TRBJ2-3,.,TGTGCCAGCAGTTCGGGGGGGACCTTGGATACGCAGTATTTT,CASSSGGTLDTQYF
.,TRBV10-1,TRBJ2-7,once,TGCGCCAGCAGTGAGTCCAGGGGCAGGCGCGAGCAGTACTTC,CASSESRGRREQYF
TRBD1,TRBV5-6,TRBJ1-5,.,TGTGCCAGCAGCTTTGCCGCGGGACAGGGAAATCAGCCCCAGCATTTT,CASSFAAGQGNQPQHF
TRBD2,TRBV10-3,TRBJ2-5,.,TGTGCCACCCAAAAGGCAGGGACTAGTGCGGAGACCCAGTACTTC,CATQKAGTSAETQYF
.,TRBV5-1,TRBJ2-5,.,TGCGCCAGCAGATTAGGGGCTGAGGAGACCCAGTACTTC,CASRLGAEETQYF
.,TRBV5-1,TRBJ2-1,.,TGCGCCAGCAGCCGGGACCGGGACTCCCCCCAGCAGTTCTTC,CASSRDRDSPQQFF
.,TRBV5-1,TRBJ2-5,once,TGCGCCAGCAGCTTCGGGGTTGGAGGGGGCATGCAAGAGACCCAGTACTTC,CASSFGVGGGMQETQYF
TRBD1,TRBV2,TRBJ1-1,.,TGTGCCAGCAGAGCTCGGGACAGGGGGAACACTGAAGCTTTCTTT,CASRARDRGNTEAFF
TRBD1,TRBV6-1,TRBJ1-2,.,TGTGCCAGCAGTGCCACGACAGGGGGCAGCTATGGCTACACCTTC,CASSATTGGSYGYTF
TRBD1,TRBV18,TRBJ2-1,.,TGTGCCAGCTCACCGGCAAAGGGGGCCCACAATGAGCAGTTCTTC,CASSPAKGAHNEQFF
.,TRBV18,TRBJ1-1,.,TGTGCCAGCTCACCAAGGGTTAACACTGAAGCTTTCTTT,CASSPRVNTEAFF
.,TRBV6-1,TRBJ2-7,.,TGTGCCAGCAGTGTTACGTACAACGAGCAGTACTTC,CASSVTYNEQYF
.,TRBV11-2,TRBJ2-7,.,TGTGCCAGCAGCGGCGCCTACGAGCAGTACTTC,CASSGAYEQYF
.,TRBV6-6,TRBJ2-7,once,TGTGCCAGCAGTTACGGATCGGGAGCGACGGGTGAGCAGTACTTC,CASSYGSGATGEQYF
.,TRBV9,TRBJ2-1,.,TGTGCCAGCAGCGTAGGAGAACAGGGCTACAATGAGCAGTTCTTC,CASSVGEQGYNEQFF
TRBD2,TRBV19,TRBJ2-1,.,TGTGCCAGTAGGCTTTTGGGGGGGAGGGCCAATGAGCAGTTCTTC,CASRLLGGRANEQFF
.,TRBV28,TRBJ1-3,.,TGTGCCAGCAGAAGACAGAAGAGCTCGGGAAACACCATATATTTT,CASRRQKSSGNTIYF
TRBD2,TRBV5-4,TRBJ2-2,once,TGTGCCAGCAGCGCGGGACTAGCGGGAATGCGGGACGGGGAGCTGTTTTTT,CASSAGLAGMRDGELFF
.,TRBV4-2,TRBJ2-1,.,TGTGCCAGCAGCCAAGCTTCTAGGGCCAGAGGGGGCAATGAGCAGTTCTTC,CASSQASRARGGNEQFF
.,TRBV7-9,TRBJ2-3,.,TGTGCCAGCAGCTTATCAAACCGGTTAGAGGCGCAGTATTTT,CASSLSNRLEAQYF
.,TRBV5-4,TRBJ2-7,.,TGTGCCAGCAGCTTGGGTGGAGGGGACGAGCAGTACTTC,CASSLGGGDEQYF
.,TRBV9,TRBJ2-3,.,TGTGCCAGCAGCGTCCCAAACACAGATACGCAGTATTTT,CASSVPNTDTQYF
.,TRBV5-1,TRBJ2-1,.,TGCGCCAGCAGCCTCGGACTAAACAATGAGCAGTTCTTC,CASSLGLNNEQFF
TRBD2,TRBV9,TRBJ2-5,.,TGTGCCAGCAGCGTAGGGGCTAGCGGGAGCTTACAAGAGACCCAGTACTTC,CASSVGASGSLQETQYF